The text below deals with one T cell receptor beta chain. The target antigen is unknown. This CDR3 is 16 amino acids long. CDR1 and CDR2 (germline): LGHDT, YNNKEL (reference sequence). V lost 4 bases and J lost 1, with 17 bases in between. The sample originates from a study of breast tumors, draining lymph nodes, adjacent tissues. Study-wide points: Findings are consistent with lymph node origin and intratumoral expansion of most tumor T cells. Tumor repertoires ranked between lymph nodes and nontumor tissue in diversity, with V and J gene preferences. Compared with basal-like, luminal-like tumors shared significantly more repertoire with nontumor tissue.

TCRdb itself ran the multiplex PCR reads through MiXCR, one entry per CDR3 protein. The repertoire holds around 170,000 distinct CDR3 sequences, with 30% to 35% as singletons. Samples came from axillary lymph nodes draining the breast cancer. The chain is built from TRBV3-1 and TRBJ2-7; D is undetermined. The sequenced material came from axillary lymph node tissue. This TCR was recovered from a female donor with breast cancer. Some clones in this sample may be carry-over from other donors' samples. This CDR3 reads CASSPTVGLTSYEQYF. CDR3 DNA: TGTGCCAGCAGCCCAACAGTAGGGCTAACTTCCTACGAGCAGTACTTC.